Presented here are 10 T cell receptor beta chains from one specimen sequenced in a study of human T cells and chemical hapten exposure. Noted time point: patch test 1, 2 weeks after DPC sensitization. Treatment meaning: therapeutic diphenylcyclopropenone sensitization with weekly scalp DPC. A single record per CDR3 protein comes from TCRdb applying MiXCR to the RACE reads. The data contain around 100,000 distinct CDR3 sequences, roughly 11% of them seen just once; the ten biggest clones take up under 4.5%. This sample comprised whole blood, obtained in connection with sensitization to the hapten diphenylcyclopropenone (DPC). Every receptor here comes from a woman between 40 and 50 years old with alopecia areata. Some clones in this sample may be carry-over from other donors' samples.

This clonotype is medium-sized. This chain joins TRBV7-2 and TRBJ2-6; D not certain. Trimming pared 5 bases from V and 4 bases from J, leaving 15 bases between. Germline loops: CDR1 SGHTA, CDR2 FQGNSA. This CDR3 region has 16 residues. CDR3 protein: CASSLLHPPGANVLTF. In nucleotides, the CDR3 is TGTGCCAGCAGCCTCCTACACCCGCCCGGGGCCAACGTCCTGACTTTC. The variable domain in full, completed from reference TRBV7-2 and TRBJ2-6, reads GAGVSQSPSNKVTEKGKDVELRCDPISGHTALYWYRQSLGQGLEFLIYFQGNSAPDKSGLPSDRFSAERTGGSVSTLTIQRTQQEDSAVYLCASSLLHPPGANVLTFGAGSRLTVL.

This sequence joins TRBV10-3 and TRBJ2-7; TRBD1 aligns across 11 bases. With 10 bases clipped from V and 1 base from J, the junction kept 6 bases outside the gene matches. This CDR3 comprises 14 residues. Germline lookup yields CDR1 ENHRY and CDR2 SYGVKD. The DNA for the CDR3 is TGTGCCAGTGCGGGGGACAGGGGGTCCTACGAGCAGTACTTC. Encoded protein: CASAGDRGSYEQYF.

This clonotype was detected a few times. The chain is built from TRBV7-9 and TRBJ2-7; 16 bases line up with TRBD2. The CDR3 runs 16 residues. Losses at the gene ends were 4 bases for V and 4 bases for J; bases not matched to a gene: 4. Germline loops: CDR1 SEHNR, CDR2 FQNEAQ (reference sequence). In DNA form, the CDR3 reads TGTGCCAGCAGCTCGGCGGGACTAGCGGGGGGGTACGAGCAGTACTTC. Translating it yields CASSSAGLAGGYEQYF.

The sample holds a few counts of this clonotype. CDR3 amino acids: CSARSRGHETQYF. The CDR3 DNA reads as TGCAGTGCTAGAAGCAGGGGGCACGAGACCCAGTACTTC. The genes are TRBV20-1 and TRBJ2-5; TRBD1 agrees at 8 bases. Germline-derived CDR1 and CDR2 are DFQATT and SNEGSKA (reference sequence). V dropped 2 bases and J dropped 5; count of bases not matched to a gene: 4. CDR3 size: 13 residues.

The J gene is TRBJ2-5, the V gene TRBV12-3 or TRBV12-4; 13 bases line up with TRBD2. The J segment lost 6 bases and the V segment lost 5 bases, leaving 12 bases of the junction unmatched. The CDR3 runs to 17 residues. The chain's CDR3 is CASSPGTSGNTRKTQYF. In DNA, the CDR3 is TGTGCCAGCAGTCCCGGGACTAGCGGGAATACCAGGAAGACCCAGTACTTC.

In this sample, this clonotype turned up many times. The chain links TRBV28 to TRBJ1-5; D is perhaps TRBD1 (5 bases). CDR1 is MDHEN, CDR2 SYDVKM, per germline. The length of the CDR3 is 13 residues. Trimming pared 6 bases from V and 7 bases from J, leaving 13 bases between. DNA of the CDR3: TGTGCCAGCAGGGGACCCCACGGGCAGCCCCAGCATTTT. Translating gives CASRGPHGQPQHF.

This clonotype has at least ten counts. The chain has TRBV25-1 and TRBJ2-2; the D gene is possibly TRBD1 (6 bases). V was clipped by 7 bases and J by 6 bases, with 12 bases between them. CDR1 and CDR2 (germline): MGHDK, SYGVNS. There are 13 residues in the CDR3. The CDR3 spells CASTRGGAGELFF. CDR3 coding DNA: TGTGCCAGCACCAGAGGGGGTGCCGGGGAGCTGTTTTTT.

This clonotype occurred many times. This rearrangement joins TRBV30 to TRBJ1-1; D is possibly TRBD1 (6 bases). The CDR3 has 13 amino acids. The germline V and J ends were trimmed by 5 bases and 3 bases, with 13 bases remaining between them. From germline, CDR1 is GTSNPN and CDR2 SVGIG (reference sequence). The CDR3 DNA reads TGTGCCTGGTTGGGAGGGGGGTACACTGAAGCTTTCTTT. This translates into CAWLGGGYTEAFF.

This clonotype was recorded many times. This sequence joins TRBV7-9 and TRBJ2-7; 11 bases fit TRBD1. With V trimmed by 6 bases and J by 3 bases, 7 bases remained unmatched. The germline gives CDR1 SEHNR, CDR2 FQNEAQ (reference sequence). The CDR3 loop spans 15 amino acids. This CDR3 reads CASSPAGTGGYEQYF. The CDR3, as DNA: TGTGCCAGCAGTCCAGCCGGGACAGGGGGCTACGAGCAGTACTTC.

The sample holds many counts of this clonotype. The gene calls are TRBV28 and TRBJ2-7; TRBD1 might be the D (6 bases). Germline V gene sequence: CDR1 MDHEN, CDR2 SYDVKM. This CDR3 comprises 14 residues. Trimming removed 5 bases from V and 3 bases from J, with 14 bases in between. The CDR3 reads CASSVPDRIYEQYF. In DNA form, the CDR3 reads TGTGCCAGCAGTGTACCCGACAGGATCTACGAGCAGTACTTC.